A single sample gave rise to the 11 T cell receptor beta chains below, sequenced in a study of T-cell memory formation after mild COVID-19 (dated by TCRdb to the early 2020s). The library was produced with 5' RACE. Sequencing instrument: Illumina NovaSeq 6000. The raw public data were reprocessed by TCRdb itself: fastp quality trimming at Q25, MiXCR clonotype calling, in-frame beta chains only. Records with the same CDR3 protein are collapsed into one entry carrying the most frequent genes and DNA. Here the sample has 200,000 to 300,000 distinct CDR3 sequences; 16% occur a single time. The ten biggest clones cover 20% to 25% of the sample. The sample taken for sequencing was PBMCs or a T cell subset sorted from them (not recorded which). These receptors originate from a young man who had mild COVID-19 (a few samples of this study predate the infection). The sample titles of this study are shuffled in the database, so cell type and time point are left out; the donor was told from shared clones.

In this sample, this clonotype turned up a few times. The chain is built from TRBV12-3 or TRBV12-4 and TRBJ2-5, with 7 bases aligning to TRBD2. The ends lost 9 bases at V and 4 bases at J; junction bases unmatched: 11. The CDR3 runs 14 residues. The CDR3 is CASIMRGLRETQYF. The CDR3, as DNA: TGTGCCAGTATTATGCGGGGGTTGAGAGAGACCCAGTACTTC.

In its sample, this clonotype was seen a few times. The genes are TRBV29-1 and TRBJ2-3, with 11 bases aligning to TRBD2. V shed 4 bases, J shed 4 bases, and the junction held 1 base outside the gene matches. The germline V gene has CDR1 SQVTM and CDR2 ANQGSEA. The CDR3 runs to 13 residues. CDR3 residues: CSVGSGGADTQYF. CDR3 nucleotides: TGCAGCGTTGGTAGCGGGGGGGCAGATACGCAGTATTTT.

This chain links TRBV7-9 with TRBJ2-1, with TRBD2 matching 8 bases. J gave up 8 bases and V 4 bases, and 4 bases lay outside the gene matches. CDR3 length: 13 amino acids. Germline assignment: CDR1 SEHNR and CDR2 FQNEAQ (reference sequence). CDR3 nucleotide sequence: TGTGCCAGCAGCTATAGCGGGATCGATGAGCAGTTCTTC. Protein sequence: CASSYSGIDEQFF.

A few counts support this clonotype. The chain couples TRBV5-1 to TRBJ2-7; unclear D gene. The ends were cut back, 7 bases at V and 3 bases at J, with 20 bases in the middle. CDR1 is SGHRS, CDR2 YFSETQ, per germline. CDR3 length equals 15 residues. In DNA, the CDR3 is TGCGCCAGCGGCCCGTTCGTCTCGGTGGGCTACGAGCAGTACTTC. Translation gives CASGPFVSVGYEQYF.

This clonotype was picked up a small number of times. This chain links TRBV20-1 with TRBJ2-5, with a possible D match to TRBD2 (5 bases). V shed 1 base and J shed 10 bases, with 10 bases lying between them. This CDR3 is built from 11 residues. CDR1 and CDR2 from the germline V gene are DFQATT and SNEGSKA (reference sequence). CDR3 protein: CSARGTRGQYF. CDR3 nucleotides: TGCAGTGCTAGAGGGACCCGGGGCCAGTACTTC.

The CDR3 loop reads CASSLLSDDTEAFF. CDR3 coding DNA: TGCGCCAGCAGCTTACTATCGGATGACACTGAAGCTTTCTTT. The rearrangement uses TRBV5-1 and TRBJ1-1; D is uncertain. The CDR3 length is 14 residues. The V end was cut by 2 bases, the J end by 3 bases, with 11 bases between. The germline CDR1 and CDR2 sequences are SGHRS and YFSETQ.

J is TRBJ1-6 and V is TRBV14, with a tentative D call TRBD1 (6 bases). Per the germline V gene, CDR1 is SGHDN and CDR2 is FVKESK. Deletions cut 0 bases from V and 7 bases from J, with 10 bases between. This CDR3 has 15 amino acids. As DNA, the CDR3 is TGTGCCAGCAGCCAAGAATGGCAGGGGAATTCACCCCTCCACTTT. Translation gives CASSQEWQGNSPLHF.

This clonotype has ten or more counts. The chain carries TRBV4-3 and TRBJ2-2; no definite D call. This CDR3 comprises 14 residues. V gave up 1 base and J gave up 6 bases, with 9 bases separating them. In germline, CDR1 is LGHNA, CDR2 YSLEER. The CDR3 reads CASSQGYGPGELFF. The CDR3 DNA reads TGCGCCAGCAGCCAAGGCTACGGTCCCGGGGAGCTGTTTTTT.

This clonotype has just a few counts. The J gene is TRBJ2-2, the V gene TRBV4-1; D gene ambiguous. The CDR3 has 14 amino acids. CDR1 is MGHRA, CDR2 YSYEKL, per germline. Trimming cost V 0 bases and J 3 bases, with 5 bases left between them. The CDR3 DNA is TGCGCCAGCAGCCAAGATAAGTACACCGGGGAGCTGTTTTTT. It is translated as CASSQDKYTGELFF.

This clonotype was found many times. The chain employs TRBV5-1 and TRBJ2-3; D uncertain. V lost 1 base and J 0 bases, leaving 9 bases between the germline ends. The CDR3 spans 15 residues. The germline V gene has CDR1 SGHRS and CDR2 YFSETQ. CDR3 in DNA: TGCGCCAGCAGCTTGATGGGGTTTAGCACAGATACGCAGTATTTT. Translation gives CASSLMGFSTDTQYF.

A few counts support this clonotype. The chain links TRBV5-1 to TRBJ2-4, with 11 nucleotides matching TRBD1. V lost 2 bases to trimming and J lost 10 bases; unmatched junction nucleotides: 5. Germline V CDR1 and CDR2: SGHRS, YFSETQ. The CDR3 extends over 14 amino acids. The CDR3 bases are TGCGCCAGCAGCTTTTGGGGACAGGGGGAGATTCAGTACTTC. Amino acids: CASSFWGQGEIQYF.